This TCR beta chain originates from a study of identifying expanded T cells in peripheral blood. Healthy donors had no documented immune events, such as infections, while sampled. Produced via immunoSEQ multiplex PCR; TCRdb's table is partial and in-frame only. The sample lists about 58,000 clones, around 90% occurring once. The ends were cut back, 0 bases at V and 1 base at J, with 9 bases in the middle. The CDR3 covers 14 residues. Germline lookup yields CDR1 GTSNPN and CDR2 SVGIG (reference sequence). Broader study findings: Technical replicates showed around 1.3 changed clones; around 2 weeks around 15; four weeks 19. Clone count variance between approximately two-week samples rose with total template count.

Points on this clone: Its antigen is still unknown.

The rearrangement joins TRBV30 to TRBJ1-1; perhaps TRBD1 as D (5 bases). The sample taken for sequencing was blood. This receptor was identified in a person aged 18 to 75 in good health. The CDR3 sequence: CAWSVRGSNTEAFF. The CDR3 DNA reads TGTGCCTGGAGTGTACGGGGCTCGAACACTGAAGCTTTCTTT.